What follows describes a single TCR beta chain. This clone has just a few counts. There is no known antigen for this receptor. The record has no base qualities; no much larger clone is one base away. The sample has other DNA sequences that encode this CDR3 too. Unmatched junction bases come to 8, with V trimmed by 0 bases and J by 6 bases. Including the terminal cysteine and phenylalanine, the CDR3 comprises 15 residues. CDR3 DNA only is kept here, 45 bases in frame from base 1. The CDR1 and CDR2 encoded by the germline V gene are SGHRS and YFSETQ. The data stem from a study of blood T cell repertoires in COVID-19 (dated by TCRdb to 2020 to 2021). In the study overall: The collaborator samples originated in the United States, Italy and Spain and spanned the acute and convalescent phases of COVID-19. The prospective study material was composed of cDNA or gDNA derived from T cells, B-cell-depleted T cells, or PBMCs. The dataset comprised deeply sampled blood TCRbeta repertoires from subjects exposed to, actively infected with, or recovered from COVID-19. The repertoires were released in a freely available public database intended as a resource for research on the immune response to SARS-CoV-2. Samples came from the ongoing ImmuneRACE study (first 160 participants) plus 1,254 subjects from 6 global collaborators. The sample metadata nearly always contained a de-identified subject ID, COVID-19 status, age in years and sex. Where available, HLA class I and class II types were obtained from metadata supplied by the sample provider rather than from assay-based typing. Results the study describes overall, beyond this receptor: The quantity of clinical and demographic metadata differed by source and by participant and was supplied without curation.

Collaborating institutions collected whole blood in K2EDTA tubes following their own protocols. For TCRbeta analysis, collaborators shipped samples in one of three forms: frozen whole blood, isolated PBMCs, or DNA extracted from either of those sample types. TCRbeta CDR3 regions were amplified from genomic DNA using the immunoSEQ Assay, a bias-controlled multiplex PCR. The authors' analysis ran thus. The number of nucleated cells in each sample was estimated by amplification of reference gene primers within the assay. To quantify the absolute abundance of each unique TCRbeta CDR3 rearrangement, sequence reads were collapsed and filtered. Productive Simpson clonality was computed per sample as the square root of Simpson's diversity index over productive rearrangements. The table comes from immuneACCESS by way of TCRdb, which keeps in-frame sequences with V and J called. Part of the clones is missing from these tables; in studies checked, under half for an unresolved V gene and the rest for unknown reasons. The V and J calls and clone size are taken from that table; D and trimming were inferred from the DNA. The table for this sample lists about 120,000 clones; 81% of them were counted only once. The ten largest make up about 9.4% of the sample.

Source material: peripheral blood. The origin of this receptor is a human donor in a cohort sampled during active COVID-19. The chain links TRBV5-1 with TRBJ2-7, with 8 bases in between that match TRBD2. The nucleotides read TGCGCCAGCAGCTTGGCGGGGGGGGCAGCCTCCGAGCAGTACTTC. This gives the protein CASSLAGGAASEQYF.